What follows are 2 T cell receptor beta chains derived from one specimen sequenced in a study of human T cells and chemical hapten exposure. TCRdb ran MiXCR on the RACE reads and lists one entry per CDR3 protein. Of around 380,000 distinct CDR3 sequences in the sample, nearly 5% were seen once. This sample's time point: patch test 1, 2 weeks after DPC sensitization. Treatment specified: therapeutic diphenylcyclopropenone sensitization with weekly scalp DPC. This sample comprised whole blood, obtained in connection with sensitization to the hapten diphenylcyclopropenone (DPC). These receptors were obtained from a woman aged 45-59 years with alopecia areata. Some clones in this sample may be carry-over from other donors' samples.

There are a few counts of this clonotype. The chain uses TRBV7-8 and TRBJ2-7, with 12 bases identical to TRBD2. Germline trimming cut 2 bases from V and 3 bases from J; bases unmatched to any gene: 14. The CDR3 has 19 amino acids. Germline V gives CDR1 SGHVS, CDR2 FQNEAQ. CDR3 sequence: CASSLTGVRTSGEVYEQYF. The CDR3 DNA reads as TGTGCCAGCAGCTTAACGGGGGTCCGGACTAGCGGGGAAGTCTACGAGCAGTACTTC.

The rearrangement links TRBV15 to TRBJ1-2; D is perhaps TRBD1 (5 bases). With 3 bases removed from V and 2 bases from J, the gap between germline ends came to 19 bases. The CDR3 contains 17 residues. Per the germline V gene, CDR1 is LNHNV and CDR2 is YYDKDF (reference sequence). The CDR3 sequence: CATSSYRSGLTNYGYTF. For the CDR3, the DNA is TGTGCCACCAGCAGCTACCGGTCGGGACTTACCAACTATGGCTACACCTTC.